Presented here are 21 T cell receptor beta chains from one specimen sequenced in a study of cytomegalovirus exposure and HLA in healthy donors. Amplification used 60 Vbeta primers and 13 Jbeta primers. Assay: immunoSEQ multiplex PCR; the TCRdb copy retains only in-frame clones and omits some. The sample consists of about 270,000 clones, approximately 90% of them appearing once. Sequenced input: PBMCs. These receptors were collected from a man aged 35-49 years in good health and CMV-seropositive.

The chain combines TRBV11-2 with TRBJ1-4; 8 bases map to TRBD1. J lost 3 bases, V lost 5 bases, and 5 bases had no gene match. Germline V CDR1 and CDR2: SGHAT, FQNNGV. The CDR3 runs 15 residues. This chain's CDR3 is CASSDQGAANEKLFF. The DNA of the CDR3 is TGTGCCAGCAGCGATCAGGGGGCTGCTAATGAAAAACTGTTTTTT.

The chain joins TRBV7-9 to TRBJ2-5; D is unresolved. V was pared by 5 bases and J by 4 bases, with 14 bases between. The CDR3 is 14 residues long. The germline CDR1 and CDR2 sequences are SEHNR and FQNEAQ (reference sequence). CDR3 DNA sequence: TGTGCCAGCAGCCGAATTTCAACGGTAGAGACCCAGTACTTC. Protein sequence: CASSRISTVETQYF.

The genes are TRBV30 and TRBJ1-3; perhaps TRBD1 as D (6 bases). There are 14 residues in the CDR3. Trimming left V 3 bases short and J 2 bases short, with 11 bases between. In germline, CDR1 is GTSNPN, CDR2 SVGIG (reference sequence). The CDR3 sequence: CAWSDGGPGNTIYF. DNA for the CDR3: TGTGCCTGGAGCGATGGGGGCCCTGGAAACACCATATATTTT.

CDR3 DNA: TGTGCCAGCAGTGAGGCCATTAGCGAGACGACAGATACGCAGTATTTT. This codes for CASSEAISETTDTQYF. The V call is TRBV2, the J call TRBJ2-3, with a weak D call TRBD2 (5 bases). This CDR3 has 16 residues. The V end lost 3 bases, the J end lost 3 bases, and 16 bases lay between the germline ends. From germline, CDR1 is SNHLY and CDR2 FYNNEI.

The rearrangement joins TRBV5-1 to TRBJ2-7, with TRBD1 matching 7 bases. This CDR3 comprises 13 residues. J gave up 4 bases and V 4 bases, and 5 bases lay outside the gene matches. Germline values: CDR1 SGHRS, CDR2 YFSETQ. CDR3 residues: CASSGRQGYEQYF. The CDR3 DNA is TGCGCCAGCAGCGGCCGACAGGGATACGAGCAGTACTTC.

The rearrangement uses TRBV6-5 and TRBJ2-7; 9 nucleotides agree with TRBD1. The CDR3 has 15 residues. Germline trimming cut 3 bases from V and 5 bases from J; bases unmatched to any gene: 8. Germline V gives CDR1 MNHEY, CDR2 SVGAGI. CDR3 loop: CASSYGGQGGNEQYF. CDR3 bases: TGTGCCAGCAGTTATGGGGGACAGGGAGGTAACGAGCAGTACTTC.

The chain has TRBV7-9 and TRBJ2-1; D is undetermined. This CDR3 contains 10 residues. Germline loops: CDR1 SEHNR, CDR2 FQNEAQ (reference sequence). V dropped 7 bases and J dropped 7 bases, with 5 bases sitting between them. This CDR3 is CASTGNEQFF. The CDR3 coding sequence is TGTGCCAGCACCGGGAATGAGCAGTTCTTC. The complete variable domain, with remaining parts taken from reference TRBV7-9 and TRBJ2-1, reads DTGVSQNPRHKITKRGQNVTFRCDPISEHNRLYWYRQTLGQGPEFLTYFQNEAQLEKSRLLSDRFSAERPKGSFSTLEIQRTEQGDSAMYLCASTGNEQFFGPGTRLTVL.

V is TRBV27 and J is TRBJ2-6; 7 bases are shared with TRBD1. Germline V gene lookup returns CDR1 MNHEY and CDR2 SMNVEV (reference sequence). The CDR3 is made up of 18 amino acids. J lost 1 base, V lost 0 bases, and 6 bases had no gene match. DNA for the CDR3: TGTGCCAGCAGTTTATCTACAGGGGCAGGTTCTGGGGCCAACGTCCTGACTTTC. Its translation: CASSLSTGAGSGANVLTF.

The DNA of the CDR3 is TGTGCCAGCAGCAAGACGGCGGGGGCCCACAATGAGCAGTTCTTC. The encoded protein is CASSKTAGAHNEQFF. This chain joins TRBV7-6 and TRBJ2-1; D perhaps matches TRBD2 (7 bases). Trimming stripped 5 bases from V and 5 bases from J, with 16 bases between. The CDR3 has 15 residues. Germline V gene data show CDR1 as SGHVS and CDR2 as FNYEAQ.

The rearrangement uses TRBV6-1 and TRBJ1-2, with 7 bases identical to TRBD1. CDR1 MNHNS and CDR2 SASEGT come from the germline V gene. The CDR3 has 13 amino acids. The junction had 6 bases not matched to a gene; V was cut back by 8 bases and J by 3 bases. CDR3 DNA sequence: TGTGCCAGCCTTCCACAGGGGCACTATGGCTACACCTTC. Residues: CASLPQGHYGYTF.

The V call is TRBV7-9, the J call TRBJ2-7; tentative D call: TRBD1 (6 bases). The CDR3 loop spans 15 amino acids. Germline loops: CDR1 SEHNR, CDR2 FQNEAQ (reference sequence). V lost 4 bases to trimming and J lost 3 bases, with 16 bases between them. The CDR3 DNA reads TGTGCCAGCAGCTACTCCCCAGGGGTGGGCTACGAGCAGTACTTC. This translates into CASSYSPGVGYEQYF.

The V call is TRBV7-2, the J call TRBJ2-2; 10 bases match TRBD1. The V gene's germline CDR1 is SGHTA and CDR2 FQGNSA. Unmatched junction bases numbered 3, after V lost 5 bases and J lost 6 bases. The CDR3 spans 14 residues. In DNA, the CDR3 is TGTGCCAGCAGCAGACAGGGGGCGGCCGGGGAGCTGTTTTTT. Its protein product is CASSRQGAAGELFF.

This chain joins TRBV10-3 and TRBJ2-1, with a weak D call TRBD2 (5 bases). Germline loops: CDR1 ENHRY, CDR2 SYGVKD. The CDR3 spans 15 residues. V dropped 3 bases and J dropped 4 bases, with 13 bases sitting between them. CDR3 bases: TGTGCCATCAGTGACGTCGGCGGGCTATACAATGAGCAGTTCTTC. The encoded protein is CAISDVGGLYNEQFF.

This chain links TRBV19 with TRBJ1-1, with D perhaps matching TRBD1 (5 bases). Germline V gene data show CDR1 as LNHDA and CDR2 as SQIVND (reference sequence). This CDR3 is 16 amino acids long. The germline V and J ends were trimmed by 4 bases and 1 base, with 16 bases remaining between them. The CDR3 DNA is TGTGCCAGTAGTAATCCCAGGGCCCCTTCGAACACTGAAGCTTTCTTT. It translates to CASSNPRAPSNTEAFF.

This sequence joins TRBV7-9 and TRBJ2-1, with 9 bases that match TRBD1. The CDR3 spans 15 residues. Germline-derived CDR1 and CDR2 are SEHNR and FQNEAQ (reference sequence). Unmatched junction bases numbered 7, after V lost 5 bases and J lost 5 bases. CDR3 in DNA: TGTGCCAGCAGCCCCCGGGACAGGGTCCACAATGAGCAGTTCTTC. It is translated as CASSPRDRVHNEQFF.

The chain joins TRBV18 to TRBJ1-1; D gene ambiguous. Germline-derived CDR1 and CDR2 are KGHSH and LQKENI. This CDR3 comprises 14 residues. The V and J ends lost 2 bases and 0 bases respectively, with 7 bases between them. CDR3 in DNA: TGTGCCAGCTCACCAAACAATTTGAACACTGAAGCTTTCTTT. It translates to CASSPNNLNTEAFF.

This rearrangement joins TRBV5-1 to TRBJ2-3, with TRBD2 matching over 12 bases. Trimming at V came to 3 bases and at J to 7 bases, leaving 6 bases not matched to a gene. Germline V lookup: CDR1 SGHRS, CDR2 YFSETQ. CDR3 length equals 15 residues. The CDR3 DNA follows: TGCGCCAGCAGCTCCCTAGCGGGAGGGCTAAATACGCAGTATTTT. This sequence encodes CASSSLAGGLNTQYF.

The DNA for the CDR3 is TGTGCCAGCAGTTACCTAGGAAGGACTGAAGCTTTCTTT. As protein: CASSYLGRTEAFF. The V call is TRBV6-5, the J call TRBJ1-1; D is undetermined. Trimming pared 2 bases from V and 5 bases from J, leaving 9 bases between. The length of the CDR3 is 13 residues. In germline, CDR1 is MNHEY, CDR2 SVGAGI.

V usage is TRBV28 and J usage is TRBJ2-4; tentatively, D is TRBD1 (6 bases). Between the trimmed V and J ends, which lost 5 bases and 0 bases, there was a span of 14 bases. This CDR3 comprises 16 residues. The germline CDR1 and CDR2 sequences are MDHEN and SYDVKM. The CDR3 loop reads CASSAPGTLAKNIQYF. The CDR3 coding sequence is TGTGCCAGCAGTGCTCCCGGGACACTAGCCAAAAACATTCAGTACTTC.

V and J are TRBV9 and TRBJ2-1; tentatively, D is TRBD1 (5 bases). Looked up from germline, CDR1 is SGDLS and CDR2 is YYNGEE. V was pared by 3 bases and J by 0 bases, with 10 bases between. The CDR3 totals 15 residues. The CDR3: CASSEQVSSYNEQFF. CDR3 in DNA: TGTGCCAGCAGCGAACAGGTCAGCTCCTACAATGAGCAGTTCTTC.

CDR3 in DNA: TGTGCCAGCAGCTTAGAGGCAAGAATGAACACTGAAGCTTTCTTT. Amino acids: CASSLEARMNTEAFF. The chain employs TRBV11-2 and TRBJ1-1; D gene unclear. CDR3 length: 15 residues. Deletions cut 0 bases from V and 0 bases from J, with 8 bases between. CDR1 and CDR2 from the germline V gene are SGHAT and FQNNGV.